The present T cell receptor beta chain was sequenced within a study of response to subunit inactivated influenza vaccine. This clonotype occurred a few times. Its antigen is undetermined. Whole-study findings and limits: Authors suggested seasonal influenza vaccinations each recruit few new T cells.

TCRdb re-called the RT-PCR reads through MiXCR, storing one row per CDR3 protein. The profile shows 550,000 to 800,000 distinct CDR3 sequences, 15% to 17% of them singletons. Trimming at V came to 7 bases and at J to 3 bases, leaving 5 bases not matched to a gene. Germline lookup yields CDR1 DFQATT and CDR2 SNEGSKA (reference sequence). This CDR3 is 14 amino acids long. Here the sequenced sample was PBMCs from blood, taken approximately 12 days after vaccination. The sequence was obtained from a man aged 50 to 60 who received an inactivated influenza vaccine. V gene TRBV20-1 combines with J gene TRBJ2-5; 13 bases map to TRBD2. The CDR3 bases are TGCAGTGTGACTAGCGGGGGGCCAGAAGAGACCCAGTACTTC. This codes for CSVTSGGPEETQYF.